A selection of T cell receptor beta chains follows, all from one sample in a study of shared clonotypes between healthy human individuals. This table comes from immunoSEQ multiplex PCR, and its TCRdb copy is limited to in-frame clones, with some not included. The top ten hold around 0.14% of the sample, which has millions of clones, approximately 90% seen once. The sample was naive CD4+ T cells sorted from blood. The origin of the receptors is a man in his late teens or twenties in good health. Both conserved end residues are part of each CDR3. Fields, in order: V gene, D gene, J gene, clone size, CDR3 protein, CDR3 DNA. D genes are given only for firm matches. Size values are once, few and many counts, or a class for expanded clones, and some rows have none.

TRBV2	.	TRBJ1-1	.	CASSVAEISTEAFF	TGTGCCAGCAGTGTGGCAGAAATATCCACTGAAGCTTTCTTT
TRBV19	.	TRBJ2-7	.	CASSLGAGGNEQYF	TGTGCCAGTAGTCTAGGGGCCGGGGGCAACGAGCAGTACTTC
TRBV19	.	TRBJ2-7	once	CASSIPGILSEQYF	TGTGCCAGTAGTATCCCAGGGATTTTGAGCGAGCAGTACTTC
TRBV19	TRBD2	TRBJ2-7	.	CASSPLAGISYEQYF	TGTGCCAGTAGTCCGCTAGCGGGAATCTCCTACGAGCAGTACTTC
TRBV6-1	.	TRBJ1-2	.	CASSGDPPANYGYTF	TGTGCCAGCAGTGGGGACCCACCCGCTAACTATGGCTACACCTTC
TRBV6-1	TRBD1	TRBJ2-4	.	CASRETGLAKNIQYF	TGTGCCAGCAGGGAGACAGGGCTAGCCAAAAACATTCAGTACTTC
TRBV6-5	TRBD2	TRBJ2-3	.	CASSDGGAPDTQYF	TGTGCCAGCAGTGACGGGGGGGCCCCAGATACGCAGTATTTT
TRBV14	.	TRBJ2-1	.	CASGGYNEQFF	TGTGCCAGTGGCGGGTACAATGAGCAGTTCTTC
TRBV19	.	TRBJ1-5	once	CASSRNRGTNQPQHF	TGTGCCAGTAGTCGGAACCGGGGGACCAATCAGCCCCAGCATTTT
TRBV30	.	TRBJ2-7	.	CAWSRTRYEQYF	TGTGCCTGGAGCCGGACCAGATACGAGCAGTACTTC
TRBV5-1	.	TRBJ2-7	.	CASSLGIGRSIDYEQYF	TGCGCCAGCAGCTTGGGTATAGGGAGATCAATCGACTACGAGCAGTACTTC
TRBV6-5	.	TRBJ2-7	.	CASSSGGPFYEQYF	TGTGCCAGCTCCTCTGGAGGTCCCTTCTACGAGCAGTACTTC
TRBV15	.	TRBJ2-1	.	CATSNLWVVSGDNEQFF	TGTGCCACCAGCAATCTTTGGGTGGTGTCGGGGGACAATGAGCAGTTCTTC
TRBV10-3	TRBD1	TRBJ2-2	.	CAISEGQGTGELFF	TGTGCCATCAGCGAAGGACAGGGGACCGGGGAGCTGTTTTTT
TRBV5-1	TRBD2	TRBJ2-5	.	CASSFSGRPQETQYF	TGCGCCAGCAGCTTTAGCGGGAGACCCCAAGAGACCCAGTACTTC
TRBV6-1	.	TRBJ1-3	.	CASITGISSGNTIYF	TGTGCCAGCATCACTGGGATTAGCTCTGGAAACACCATATATTTT
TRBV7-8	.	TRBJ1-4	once	CASSLGSAGTMPWKLFF	TGTGCCAGCAGCTTGGGTTCGGCCGGGACTATGCCTTGGAAACTGTTTTTT